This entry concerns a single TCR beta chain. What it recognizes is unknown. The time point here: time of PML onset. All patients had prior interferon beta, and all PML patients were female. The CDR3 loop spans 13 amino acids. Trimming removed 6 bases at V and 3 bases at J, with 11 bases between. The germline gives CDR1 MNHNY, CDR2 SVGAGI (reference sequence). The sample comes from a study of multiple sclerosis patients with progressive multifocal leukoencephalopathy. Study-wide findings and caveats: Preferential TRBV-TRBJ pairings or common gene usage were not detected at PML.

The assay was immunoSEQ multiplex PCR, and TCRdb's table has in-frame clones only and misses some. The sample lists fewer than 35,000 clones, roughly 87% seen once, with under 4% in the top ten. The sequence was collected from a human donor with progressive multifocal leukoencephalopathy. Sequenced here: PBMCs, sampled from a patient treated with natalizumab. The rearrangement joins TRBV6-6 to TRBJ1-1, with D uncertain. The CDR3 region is CASRGNQDTEAFF. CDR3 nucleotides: TGTGCCAGCAGGGGAAATCAGGACACTGAAGCTTTCTTT.